This TCR beta chain was retrieved from a study of T-cell memory formation after mild COVID-19. General study points: The study found balanced CD4/CD8 in clones contracting day 15 to 85 and a CD4+ lean in later expanders. Among CD4+ contracting clones, most were CM and EM, and CD8+ ones EMRA. The appearance of some responding clones in pre-infection memory suggested that cross-reactive memory joined. Researchers could not confirm that second-wave clones peaking on day 37 targeted SARS-CoV-2.

A word on this clonotype: Antigen unknown.

TCRdb recomputed calls from the 5' RACE reads with MiXCR, one row per CDR3 protein. The top ten clones hold approximately 13% of a sample with under 550,000 distinct CDR3 sequences, 15% to 20% of them seen once. The TCR sequence derives from an adult woman who had mild COVID-19 (a few samples of this study predate the infection). Cell type and time point are not known. Sequenced input: PBMCs or a T cell subset sorted from them (not recorded which).

CDR3 nucleotide sequence: TGTGCCAGCAGTTATTTCCCTCAAGGACAGCTTCACTACAATGAGCAGTTCTTC. The encoded protein is CASSYFPQGQLHYNEQFF. The chain carries TRBV6-2 or TRBV6-3 and TRBJ2-1, with D perhaps TRBD1 (6 bases). CDR3 length: 18 amino acids. Trimming removed 3 bases from V and 3 bases from J, with 21 bases in between. Per the germline V gene, CDR1 is MNHEY and CDR2 is SVGEGT.